This passage covers 27 T cell receptor beta chains from one sample sequenced in a study of cytomegalovirus exposure and HLA in healthy donors. 60 Vbeta and 13 Jbeta primers were used in PCR. Clones were sequenced by immunoSEQ multiplex PCR, and TCRdb holds only the in-frame ones, with some missing. The sample records roughly 100,000 clones, 10% being singletons. The sample was PBMCs. All receptors come from a man aged 40-49 years in good health and CMV-seropositive.

This clone was observed a handful of times. This chain links TRBV7-2 with TRBJ2-7; D unclear. V shed 1 base and J shed 2 bases, with 12 bases lying between them. The CDR3 covers 15 residues. CDR1 is SGHTA and CDR2 is FQGNSA in the germline V gene. Written as DNA, the CDR3 is TGTGCCAGCAGCTTAGGCGTCATGAAAGCCTACGAGCAGTACTTC. This sequence encodes CASSLGVMKAYEQYF.

This clone has more than one count but fewer than ten. V and J are TRBV5-1 and TRBJ1-5; D uncertain. V lost 0 bases and J 4 bases, leaving 8 bases between the germline ends. CDR1 SGHRS and CDR2 YFSETQ come from the germline V gene. This CDR3 region has 14 residues. For the CDR3, the DNA is TGCGCCAGCAGCTTGGGCTCCGGGAATCAGCCCCAGCATTTT. Protein product: CASSLGSGNQPQHF.

In this sample, this clone turned up a few times. The chain recombines TRBV5-4 with TRBJ2-1; D might be TRBD2 (6 bases). Germline assignment: CDR1 SGHNT and CDR2 YYREEE (reference sequence). This CDR3 is 16 amino acids long. Trimming pared 2 bases from V and 0 bases from J, leaving 12 bases between. The CDR3 DNA reads TGTGCCAGCAGCTTAGGCGGGATTAGCTCCTACAATGAGCAGTTCTTC. Its translation: CASSLGGISSYNEQFF.

The V gene is TRBV7-8, the J gene TRBJ1-2; possible D gene TRBD1, 5 bases. Trimming pared 5 bases from V and 9 bases from J, leaving 13 bases between. The length of the CDR3 is 12 residues. CDR1 is SGHVS and CDR2 is FQNEAQ in the germline V gene. CDR3 in amino acids: CASSPAGRSYTF. The DNA for the CDR3 is TGTGCCAGCAGCCCCGCGGGGCGTAGCTACACCTTC.

The chain employs TRBV6-5 and TRBJ1-2; 8 positions agree with TRBD1. Germline trimming cut 5 bases from V and 7 bases from J; bases unmatched to any gene: 12. Germline V gives CDR1 MNHEY, CDR2 SVGAGI. The CDR3 is 15 residues long. DNA for the CDR3: TGTGCCAGCAGTGTGAGCAGGGGGCGCCAAGGTGGCTACACCTTC. Its translation is CASSVSRGRQGGYTF.

This clone has a handful of counts. The V call is TRBV7-8, the J call TRBJ2-5; weak D call: TRBD1 (6 bases). V lost 2 bases to trimming and J lost 5 bases, with 18 bases between them. The germline V gene has CDR1 SGHVS and CDR2 FQNEAQ. This CDR3 is 16 amino acids long. Written as DNA, the CDR3 is TGTGCCAGCAGCTTACTCCGGACAGAGCCTAGGGAGACCCAGTACTTC. Amino acids: CASSLLRTEPRETQYF.

This clone was found a few times. V usage is TRBV25-1 and J usage is TRBJ2-2; D unresolved. From germline, CDR1 is MGHDK and CDR2 SYGVNS. V gave up 5 bases and J gave up 0 bases, with 7 bases separating them. CDR3 length: 14 amino acids. CDR3 protein: CASSFQANTGELFF. The CDR3 bases are TGTGCCAGCAGTTTCCAGGCGAACACCGGGGAGCTGTTTTTT. Combining the CDR3 with reference TRBV25-1 and TRBJ2-2 gives the whole variable domain EADIYQTPRYLVIGTGKKITLECSQTMGHDKMYWYQQDPGMELHLIHYSYGVNSTEKGDLSSESTVSRIRTEHFPLTLESARPSHTSQYLCASSFQANTGELFFGEGSRLTVL.

The CDR3 sequence: CASSYSAAGGENEQFF. The CDR3 DNA reads as TGTGCCAGCAGTTACTCAGCGGCGGGAGGGGAGAATGAGCAGTTCTTC. V and J are TRBV6-6 and TRBJ2-1; 9 nucleotides match TRBD2. This CDR3 region has 16 residues. The V gene's germline CDR1 is MNHNY and CDR2 SVGAGI (reference sequence). J gave up 7 bases and V 0 bases, and 7 bases lay outside the gene matches.

This rearrangement joins TRBV7-3 to TRBJ1-1; D not certain. V was clipped by 5 bases and J by 0 bases, with 7 bases between them. CDR1 and CDR2 from the germline V gene are SGHTA and FQGTGA. CDR3 length: 13 residues. The CDR3 DNA follows: TGTGCCAGCAGCCTCCACATGAACACTGAAGCTTTCTTT. It codes for CASSLHMNTEAFF.

In its sample, this clone was seen a few times. V gene TRBV11-2 combines with J gene TRBJ1-1; TRBD1 might be the D (5 bases). The germline V gene has CDR1 SGHAT and CDR2 FQNNGV. This CDR3 region has 20 residues. Trimming pared 0 bases from V and 0 bases from J, leaving 23 bases between. The DNA of the CDR3 is TGTGCCAGCAGCTTAGATTGGTATTTAGGAGACAGTCGCCTGAACACTGAAGCTTTCTTT. This translates into CASSLDWYLGDSRLNTEAFF.

Worth noting for this clone: Other DNA sequences of this sample code for an identical CDR3. This chain joins TRBV29-1 and TRBJ1-1; tentative D call: TRBD1 (6 bases). From germline, CDR1 is SQVTM and CDR2 ANQGSEA. The CDR3 totals 12 residues. Trimming took off 7 bases at V and 1 base at J, with 10 bases between the two ends. CDR3 coding DNA: TGCAGCGGGGGACAAACGAACACTGAAGCTTTCTTT. Its translation: CSGGQTNTEAFF.

The V gene is TRBV6-5, the J gene TRBJ2-7, with D perhaps matching TRBD1 (5 bases). V shed 0 bases and J shed 5 bases, with 8 bases lying between them. From germline, CDR1 is MNHEY and CDR2 SVGAGI. The CDR3 has 13 residues. The CDR3 DNA reads as TGTGCCAGCAGTTACTCCGACAGAAACGAGCAGTACTTC. Its translation is CASSYSDRNEQYF.

This clone was seen a handful of times. The CDR3 is CAISTSGQNTGELFF. DNA of the CDR3: TGTGCCATCAGCACTAGCGGCCAAAACACCGGGGAGCTGTTTTTT. This chain links TRBV10-3 with TRBJ2-2, with TRBD2 matching over 8 bases. There are 15 residues in the CDR3. Germline V gives CDR1 ENHRY, CDR2 SYGVKD. V was pared by 6 bases and J by 2 bases, with 5 bases of the junction left unmatched.

The V gene is TRBV4-3, the J gene TRBJ1-1; D is perhaps TRBD1 (6 bases). The CDR3 sequence is 13 residues long. The V end was cut by 4 bases, the J end by 5 bases, with 11 bases between. Germline V gene sequence: CDR1 LGHNA, CDR2 YSLEER. CDR3 nucleotide sequence: TGCGCCAGCAGCCTGCGAGGGGGAACTGAAGCTTTCTTT. It specifies CASSLRGGTEAFF.

This clone has a handful of counts. The chain recombines TRBV9 with TRBJ2-7; 9 nucleotides match TRBD1. Germline lookup yields CDR1 SGDLS and CDR2 YYNGEE. Trimming at V came to 1 base and at J to 0 bases, leaving 17 bases not matched to a gene. This CDR3 has 20 residues. Here the CDR3 reads CASSVLYRDRERRSSYEQYF. The CDR3 coding sequence is TGTGCCAGCAGCGTACTCTATAGGGACAGGGAACGGAGGAGCTCCTACGAGCAGTACTTC.

This sequence joins TRBV2 and TRBJ2-3; maybe TRBD1 (5 bases). CDR1 is SNHLY, CDR2 FYNNEI, per germline. Between the trimmed V and J ends, which lost 11 bases and 4 bases, there was a span of 19 bases. This CDR3 contains 14 residues. CDR3 DNA: TGTGCCCGAGGAAAAGCGACAGAGTCAGATACGCAGTATTTT. It specifies CARGKATESDTQYF.

Only a few counts were recorded for this clone. The chain employs TRBV27 and TRBJ2-4, with D possibly TRBD2 on 5 matching bases. Germline values: CDR1 MNHEY, CDR2 SMNVEV (reference sequence). V lost 3 bases, J lost 0 bases, and 12 bases lay in between. CDR3 length: 16 residues. CDR3 sequence reads: CASSFQQGLAKNIQYF. The CDR3 nucleotides are TGTGCCAGCAGTTTTCAGCAAGGACTAGCCAAAAACATTCAGTACTTC.

This clone was detected a few times. The chain uses TRBV7-3 and TRBJ2-7; 8 bases are a match to TRBD1. V shed 5 bases and J 9 bases; nucleotides not matched to a gene: 9. The CDR3 spans 13 residues. The germline V gene has CDR1 SGHTA and CDR2 FQGTGA. The CDR3 sequence: CASSAGQGGVQYF. The CDR3 DNA reads TGTGCCAGCAGCGCCGGACAGGGAGGAGTGCAGTACTTC.

This clone was detected only a few times. The rearrangement links TRBV28 to TRBJ2-4; D may be TRBD2 (5 bases). CDR3 size: 15 residues. The V gene's germline CDR1 is MDHEN and CDR2 SYDVKM. Trimming removed 5 bases at V and 5 bases at J, with 16 bases between. The CDR3 region is CASSPRMGRENIQYF. CDR3 nucleotides: TGTGCCAGCAGTCCTCGAATGGGGAGAGAAAACATTCAGTACTTC.

In this sample, this clone turned up a few times. The chain is built from TRBV11-3 and TRBJ2-7, with a weak D call TRBD2 (6 bases). V lost 3 bases, J lost 3 bases, and 12 bases lay in between. CDR1 SGHNT and CDR2 YENEEA come from the germline V gene. The CDR3 consists of 14 residues. The CDR3 is CASSLTPGSYEQYF. In DNA form, the CDR3 reads TGTGCCAGCAGCTTGACCCCCGGGAGCTACGAGCAGTACTTC.

This clone came up a few times. This rearrangement joins TRBV30 to TRBJ2-1; D gene ambiguous. Trimming took 5 bases from V and 14 from J, leaving 7 bases between them. The germline V gene has CDR1 GTSNPN and CDR2 SVGIG (reference sequence). This CDR3 is 8 amino acids long. CDR3 sequence (DNA): TGTGCCTGGTCGGAGAAGTTCTTC. Translating it yields CAWSEKFF.

The V and J genes are TRBV4-1 and TRBJ1-5; D is possibly TRBD1 (5 bases). There are 16 residues in the CDR3. Germline V CDR1 and CDR2: MGHRA, YSYEKL. V was cut by 4 bases and J by 5 bases, with 18 bases left in between. CDR3 sequence (DNA): TGCGCCAGCAGCCCTTCCGGGACTTCGATCGATCAGCCCCAGCATTTT. As protein: CASSPSGTSIDQPQHF.

This clone was seen a handful of times. V is TRBV5-1 and J is TRBJ1-4; 7 bases are a match to TRBD1. The CDR3 has 17 residues. The trim removed 3 bases at V and 1 base at J, leaving 9 bases unmatched. Germline CDR1 is SGHRS and CDR2 is YFSETQ. The CDR3 sequence: CASSSPVDRETNEKLFF. The CDR3 coding sequence is TGCGCCAGCAGCTCCCCCGTCGACAGGGAAACTAATGAAAAACTGTTTTTT. Drawing the rest from reference TRBV5-1 and TRBJ1-4, the complete variable domain is KAGVTQTPRYLIKTRGQQVTLSCSPISGHRSVSWYQQTPGQGLQFLFEYFSETQRNKGNFPGRFSGRQFSNSRSEMNVSTLELGDSALYLCASSSPVDRETNEKLFFGSGTQLSVL.

There are a few counts of this clone. V gene TRBV6-5 combines with J gene TRBJ1-2; the match to TRBD1 covers 8 bases. The junction had 9 bases not matched to a gene; V was cut back by 0 bases and J by 6 bases. The CDR3 is made up of 16 amino acids. Germline CDR1 is MNHEY and CDR2 is SVGAGI. CDR3 sequence: CASSYSPTGETDGYTF. DNA of the CDR3: TGTGCCAGCAGTTACTCGCCGACAGGGGAGACGGATGGCTACACCTTC.

This clone was observed a few times. The chain has TRBV7-9 and TRBJ2-3, with 9 bases that match TRBD2. The CDR3 has 15 amino acids. V dropped 2 bases and J dropped 6; count of bases not matched to a gene: 6. Germline V lookup: CDR1 SEHNR, CDR2 FQNEAQ (reference sequence). The CDR3 region has the DNA TGTGCCAGCAGCTTACGGACTAGCGTTGAGGATACGCAGTATTTT. Translation: CASSLRTSVEDTQYF.

This clone came up many times. V gene TRBV7-2 combines with J gene TRBJ1-5; unclear D gene. The CDR3 sequence is 15 residues long. V gave up 3 bases and J gave up 5 bases, with 14 bases separating them. Germline assignment: CDR1 SGHTA and CDR2 FQGNSA. The DNA for the CDR3 is TGTGCCAGCAGCTTGGGCTCCTCCTTCTATCAGCCCCAGCATTTT. As protein: CASSLGSSFYQPQHF.

This clone occurred a few times. This chain connects TRBV6-5 to TRBJ1-1; a weak D match, TRBD1 (5 bases). The germline gives CDR1 MNHEY, CDR2 SVGAGI. The ends were cut back, 7 bases at V and 3 bases at J, with 9 bases in the middle. CDR3 size: 12 residues. The CDR3 DNA follows: TGTGCCAGCATTTCAGGGTACACTGAAGCTTTCTTT. Protein: CASISGYTEAFF.